A single TCR beta chain is shown here with its context. Its antigen is unidentified. Tumor samples were obtained before definitive surgery or chemotherapy. The sample is drawn from a study of high-grade serous ovarian cancer treatment subgroups. About the research overall: Each sample yielded on average roughly 7,400 unique TCR beta rearrangements from 13,000 or so reads.

General observations from the study: Same-patient tumor repertoires overlapped at about 0.11 to 0.8; different patients barely overlapped. Without spatial data, bulk sequencing limits insight into HGSC tumor diversity.

Sequencing was performed with immunoSEQ multiplex PCR; in TCRdb, only in-frame clones are kept and a portion is missing. This table holds some 28,000 clones, about 86% found once. The junction had 10 bases not matched to a gene; V was cut back by 4 bases and J by 2 bases. The germline gives CDR1 SGHKS, CDR2 YYEKEE (reference sequence). CDR3 size: 18 residues. This clonotype originated in a human donor with high-grade serous ovarian cancer. The chain uses TRBV5-5 and TRBJ2-7; 15 nucleotides agree with TRBD2. Sequenced material: tumor tissue. In DNA, the CDR3 is TGTGCCAGCAGCCTTGGGACTAGCGGGAGGTCCAGCCCCTACGAGCAGTACTTC. This translates into CASSLGTSGRSSPYEQYF.